One sample yielded the 4 T cell receptor beta chains listed below, sequenced in a study of T cells in localized non-small cell lung cancer. Data came from immunoSEQ multiplex PCR; TCRdb stores just in-frame clones and leaves some out. The data show just under 20,000 clones, with 70% to 90% seen just once and 8.4% held by the top ten. The material was peripheral blood, obtained before any cancer treatment. These receptors originate from a man between 40 and 69 years old with stage I lung adenocarcinoma.

With respect to this clone: Other DNA variants within this sample encode the same CDR3. The chain has TRBV6-1 and TRBJ2-7, with D maybe TRBD1 (5 bases). The V gene lost 3 bases and the J gene lost 6 bases, with 12 bases spanning the gap. Germline V lookup: CDR1 MNHNS, CDR2 SASEGT. The CDR3 length is 13 residues. The CDR3 here is CASSESGNGEQYF. The CDR3 bases are TGTGCCAGCAGTGAGTCAGGGAATGGCGAGCAGTACTTC.

V and J are TRBV5-1 and TRBJ2-3, with D perhaps matching TRBD2 (5 bases). Trimming removed 6 bases at V and 3 bases at J, with 14 bases between. In germline, CDR1 is SGHRS, CDR2 YFSETQ. The CDR3 runs to 14 residues. CDR3 in DNA: TGCGCCAGCATGAATAGTCGAGGGACAGATACGCAGTATTTT. Translated, it gives CASMNSRGTDTQYF.

The chain recombines TRBV11-3 with TRBJ2-3; TRBD2 is a possible D gene (5 bases). The V gene's germline CDR1 is SGHNT and CDR2 YENEEA. The V end was cut by 1 base, the J end by 6 bases, with 20 bases between. The CDR3 sequence is 17 residues long. CDR3 residues: CASSLVPPGLPMDTQYF. The CDR3, as DNA: TGTGCCAGCAGCTTAGTACCCCCCGGACTGCCAATGGATACGCAGTATTTT.

The genes are TRBV19 and TRBJ1-2; 9 bases line up with TRBD1. The CDR3 contains 15 residues. The V gene's germline CDR1 is LNHDA and CDR2 SQIVND (reference sequence). Trimming took 5 bases from V and 2 from J; bases not matched to a gene: 6. CDR3 protein: CASSVPGQGNYGYTF. The CDR3, as DNA: TGTGCCAGTAGTGTACCGGGACAGGGAAACTATGGCTACACCTTC.